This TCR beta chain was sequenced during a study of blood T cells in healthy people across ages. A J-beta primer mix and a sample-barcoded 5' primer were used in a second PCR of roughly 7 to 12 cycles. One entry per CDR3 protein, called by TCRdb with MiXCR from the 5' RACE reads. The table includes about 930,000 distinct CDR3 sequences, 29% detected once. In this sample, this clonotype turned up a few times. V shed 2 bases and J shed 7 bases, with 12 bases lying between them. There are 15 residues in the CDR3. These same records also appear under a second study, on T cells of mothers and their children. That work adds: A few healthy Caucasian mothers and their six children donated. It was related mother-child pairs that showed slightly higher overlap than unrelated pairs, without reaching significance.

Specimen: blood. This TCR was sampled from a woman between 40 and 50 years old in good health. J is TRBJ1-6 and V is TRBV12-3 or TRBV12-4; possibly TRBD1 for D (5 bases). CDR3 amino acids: CASSLSGTRNSPLHF. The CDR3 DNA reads TGTGCCAGCAGTTTATCAGGGACGAGGAATTCACCCCTCCACTTT.